Detailed here is one T cell receptor (beta chain). Its antigen is not known. This record comes from a study of regulatory T cells in long-lasting Graves disease. The study, taken as a whole, reports: Persistent disease preferred TRBV28, TRBJ1-2 and TRBJ2-5.

The time point is: newly diagnosed GD, antithyroid drugs for less than 3 months. The TCR library was made from RNA that had been extracted from PBMCs in TRIzol. Building the TCR beta libraries relied on iRepertoire HTBI primers, and CDR3 regions underwent Arm-PCR. TCRdb re-derived calls from the multiplex PCR reads in MiXCR, one entry per CDR3 protein. There are about 560,000 distinct CDR3 sequences in the sample; about 15% occur only once, and around 11% lies in the top ten. The CDR3 totals 16 residues. Germline loops: CDR1 SGDLS, CDR2 YYNGEE. These sequences were also reported in another study, on T cells in Graves' hyperthyroidism and ophthalmopathy. From that second work: Initially, a first-round RT-PCR of the TCR CDR3 employed the HTBI primer set.

The origin of this receptor is a man between 18 and 29 years old with Graves disease. The genes are TRBV9 and TRBJ2-1; 8 bases match TRBD2. The J call could be wrong; TRBJ2-5 is a better fit for the DNA end. Source: peripheral blood mononuclear cells (PBMCs), taken at new diagnosis, from a patient treated with antithyroid drugs. This CDR3 is CASSVGLAGNQETQYF. DNA for the CDR3: TGTGCCAGCAGCGTAGGATTAGCGGGGAACCAAGAGACCCAGTACTTC.